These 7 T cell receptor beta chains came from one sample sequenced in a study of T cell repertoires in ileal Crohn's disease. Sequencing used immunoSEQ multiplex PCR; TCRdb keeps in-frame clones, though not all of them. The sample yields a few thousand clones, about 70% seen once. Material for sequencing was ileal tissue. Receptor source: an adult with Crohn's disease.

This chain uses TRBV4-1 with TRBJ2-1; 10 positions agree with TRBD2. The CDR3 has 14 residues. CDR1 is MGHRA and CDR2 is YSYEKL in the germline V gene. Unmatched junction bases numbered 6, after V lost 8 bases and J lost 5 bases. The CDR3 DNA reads TGCGCCAGCCGCCTAGCGGGAGACCACAATGAGCAGTTCTTC. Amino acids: CASRLAGDHNEQFF.

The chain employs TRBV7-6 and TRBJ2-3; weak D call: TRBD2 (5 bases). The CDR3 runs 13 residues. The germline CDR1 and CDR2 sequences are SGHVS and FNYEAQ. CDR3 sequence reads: CASRESSTDTQYF. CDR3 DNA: TGTGCATCAAGGGAGTCGAGCACAGATACGCAGTATTTT.

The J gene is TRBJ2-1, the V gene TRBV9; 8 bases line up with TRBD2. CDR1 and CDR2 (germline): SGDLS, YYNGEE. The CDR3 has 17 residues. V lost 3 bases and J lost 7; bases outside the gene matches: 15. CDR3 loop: CASSAGSGTRSNNEQFF. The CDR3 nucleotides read TGTGCCAGCAGCGCCGGATCCGGGACTAGGAGTAATAATGAGCAGTTCTTC. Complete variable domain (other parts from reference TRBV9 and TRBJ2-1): DSGVTQTPKHLITATGQRVTLRCSPRSGDLSVYWYQQSLDQGLQFLIQYYNGEERAKGNILERFSAQQFPDLHSELNLSSLELGDSALYFCASSAGSGTRSNNEQFFGPGTRLTVL.

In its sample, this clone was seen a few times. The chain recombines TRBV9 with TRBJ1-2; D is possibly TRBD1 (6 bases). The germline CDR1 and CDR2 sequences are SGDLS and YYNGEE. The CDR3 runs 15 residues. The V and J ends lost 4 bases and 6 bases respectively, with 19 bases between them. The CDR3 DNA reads TGTGCCAGCAGCATCCCCAGGGAGGGGGGGAATGGCTACACCTTC. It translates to CASSIPREGGNGYTF.

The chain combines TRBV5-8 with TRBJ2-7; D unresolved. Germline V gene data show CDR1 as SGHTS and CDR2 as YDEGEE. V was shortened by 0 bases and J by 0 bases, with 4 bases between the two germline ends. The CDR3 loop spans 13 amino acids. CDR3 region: CASSLGASYEQYF. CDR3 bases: TGTGCCAGCAGCTTGGGCGCCTCCTACGAGCAGTACTTC. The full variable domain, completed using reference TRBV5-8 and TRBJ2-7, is EAGVTQSPTHLIKTRGQQATLRCSPISGHTSVYWYQQALGLGLQFLLWYDEGEERNRGNFPPRFSGRQFPNYSSELNVNALELEDSALYLCASSLGASYEQYFGPGTRLTVT.

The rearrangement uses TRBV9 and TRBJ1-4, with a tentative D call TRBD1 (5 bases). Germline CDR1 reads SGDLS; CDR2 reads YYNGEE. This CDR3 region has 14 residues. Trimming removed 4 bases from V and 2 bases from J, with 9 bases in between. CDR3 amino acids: CASSLGLTNEKLFF. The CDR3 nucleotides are TGTGCCAGCAGCCTGGGACTGACTAATGAAAAACTGTTTTTT.

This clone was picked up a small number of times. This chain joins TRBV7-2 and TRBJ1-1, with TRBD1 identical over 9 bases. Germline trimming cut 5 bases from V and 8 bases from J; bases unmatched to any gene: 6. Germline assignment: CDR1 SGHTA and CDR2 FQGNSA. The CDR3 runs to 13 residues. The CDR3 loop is CASSRDREREAFF. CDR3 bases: TGTGCCAGCAGCCGGGACAGGGAACGGGAAGCTTTCTTT.